The 19 T cell receptor beta chains given below trace back to one sample, sequenced in a study of blood T cells in healthy people across ages. A second PCR, run for about 7 to 11 cycles, used a sample-barcoded 5' primer plus a J-beta primer mix. TCRdb fed the 5' RACE reads into MiXCR, producing one record per CDR3 protein. Among roughly 1,100,000 distinct CDR3 sequences listed, roughly 24% were seen once. The sample was also reused in another study, on T cells of mothers and their children.

The source material was blood. The receptors shown here come from a girl aged 2-10 years in good health.

The genes are TRBV28 and TRBJ2-1; 12 bases match TRBD2. This CDR3 is 21 amino acids long. The V gene's germline CDR1 is MDHEN and CDR2 SYDVKM. V lost 5 bases and J lost 1; bases outside the gene matches: 18. The chain's CDR3 is CASSPIWASGRADSSYNEQFF. CDR3 nucleotide sequence: TGTGCCAGCAGTCCTATCTGGGCTAGCGGGAGGGCCGATAGTTCCTACAATGAGCAGTTCTTC.

The V and J genes are TRBV7-3 and TRBJ1-6, with a possible D match to TRBD1 (5 bases). This CDR3 is built from 14 residues. CDR1 and CDR2 from the germline V gene are SGHTA and FQGTGA. V lost 5 bases to trimming and J lost 10 bases, with 15 bases between them. The CDR3 spells CASSRDGGGSPLHF. The CDR3 region has the DNA TGTGCCAGCAGCCGGGACGGGGGAGGCTCACCCCTCCACTTT.

The CDR3: CASRTGGRATNEKLFF. DNA of the CDR3: TGCGCCAGCAGGACAGGGGGGAGAGCAACTAATGAAAAACTGTTTTTT. The rearrangement links TRBV5-1 to TRBJ1-4, with TRBD1 matching 9 bases. CDR1 is SGHRS, CDR2 YFSETQ, per germline. Germline trimming cut 5 bases from V and 0 bases from J; bases unmatched to any gene: 5. The CDR3 has 16 amino acids.

The genes are TRBV3-1 and TRBJ2-1; D perhaps matches TRBD2 (6 bases). The V end was cut by 0 bases, the J end by 1 base, with 10 bases between. The CDR3 extends over 16 amino acids. Germline V gene lookup returns CDR1 LGHDT and CDR2 YNNKEL (reference sequence). The CDR3 here is CASSQDLLASYNEQFF. The CDR3 bases are TGTGCCAGCAGCCAAGATCTTCTAGCGTCCTACAATGAGCAGTTCTTC.

J is TRBJ2-1 and V is TRBV12-5; possible D gene TRBD1, 5 bases. CDR1 is LGHNT, CDR2 FRNRAP, per germline. There are 12 residues in the CDR3. V lost 2 bases and J 10 bases, leaving 9 bases between the germline ends. This CDR3 is CASGLRGGEQFF. The CDR3 nucleotides read TGTGCTAGTGGTTTGAGGGGTGGAGAGCAGTTCTTC.

The chain recombines TRBV12-3 or TRBV12-4 with TRBJ2-7; 10 bases are shared with TRBD2. This CDR3 has 15 residues. J was trimmed by 2 bases and V by 5 bases; bases with no gene match: 6. The chain's CDR3 is CASSTAGTSAYEQYF. The DNA for the CDR3 is TGTGCCAGCAGTACGGCCGGGACTAGCGCCTACGAGCAGTACTTC.

This clonotype has just a few counts. The chain is built from TRBV11-3 and TRBJ2-1, with D unclear. Germline lookup yields CDR1 SGHNT and CDR2 YENEEA. V lost 5 bases and J lost 8, with 10 bases in between. The CDR3 is made up of 12 amino acids. CDR3 amino acids: CASSPSSYEQFF. CDR3 nucleotides: TGTGCCAGCAGCCCCAGTTCGTATGAGCAGTTCTTC.

The V and J genes are TRBV12-3 or TRBV12-4 and TRBJ1-4; tentatively, D is TRBD1 (5 bases). This CDR3 is 15 amino acids long. The V end lost 6 bases, the J end lost 0 bases, and 11 bases lay between the germline ends. CDR3 loop: CASSFVDTTNEKLFF. As DNA, the CDR3 is TGTGCCAGCAGCTTTGTGGACACAACTAATGAAAAACTGTTTTTT.

In this sample, this clonotype turned up a few times. The chain uses TRBV29-1 and TRBJ2-5; 13 bases align to TRBD2. Germline lookup yields CDR1 SQVTM and CDR2 ANQGSEA. The CDR3 sequence is 18 residues long. V shed 0 bases and J 5 bases; nucleotides not matched to a gene: 12. CDR3 nucleotide sequence: TGCAGCGTTGAAGATCCCCCCATTACTAGCGGGAGGGTCGAGACCCAGTACTTC. It yields the protein CSVEDPPITSGRVETQYF.

This clonotype turned up a few times. This chain connects TRBV5-1 to TRBJ2-5; possibly TRBD2 for D (6 bases). Germline V gene data show CDR1 as SGHRS and CDR2 as YFSETQ. Trimming shortened V by 5 bases and J by 1 base, and 12 bases separated the two germline ends. This CDR3 contains 14 residues. The CDR3 reads CASRPQGLQETQYF. The CDR3 DNA sequence: TGCGCCAGCAGACCCCAGGGACTCCAAGAGACCCAGTACTTC.

CDR3 nucleotides: TGTGCCAGCAGTTATATACACGCGGGTGCGCAGTATTTT. Protein product: CASSYIHAGAQYF. The chain recombines TRBV25-1 with TRBJ2-3; D possibly corresponds to TRBD2 (5 bases). Trimming shortened V by 5 bases and J by 10 bases, and 16 bases separated the two germline ends. This CDR3 has 13 amino acids. In germline, CDR1 is MGHDK, CDR2 SYGVNS.

This clonotype was recorded at least ten times. This chain links TRBV12-3 or TRBV12-4 with TRBJ2-3; unclear D gene. The V and J ends lost 2 bases and 3 bases respectively, with 9 bases between them. The CDR3 spans 14 residues. The CDR3 here is CASSLFSGTDTQYF. CDR3 bases: TGTGCCAGCAGTTTATTCTCAGGTACAGATACGCAGTATTTT.

The chain recombines TRBV14 with TRBJ2-1; no definite D call. Germline V gene sequence: CDR1 SGHDN, CDR2 FVKESK. CDR3 length equals 18 residues. Trimming cost V 1 base and J 4 bases, with 20 bases left between them. The CDR3 DNA is TGTGCCAGCAGCCAAGTGCGAGGAGACCTACTAAGATACAATGAGCAGTTCTTC. Its protein product is CASSQVRGDLLRYNEQFF.

Worth noting for this clonotype: At one of its ends the junction is not consistent with the germline gene, which may arise from a read error. The gene calls are TRBV4-1 and TRBJ1-1, with 8 bases lining up with TRBD1. The germline V gene encodes CDR1 MGHRA and CDR2 YSYEKL. CDR3 length: 19 residues. CDR3 DNA: TGTGCCAGCAGCCCGAGGACAGGGTCGGGGATGCGCATGAACACTGAAGCTTTCTTT. Protein product: CASSPRTGSGMRMNTEAFF.

This sequence joins TRBV5-1 and TRBJ2-7; D possibly corresponds to TRBD2 (5 bases). Trimming shortened V by 4 bases and J by 5 bases, and 16 bases separated the two germline ends. This CDR3 is 14 amino acids long. The germline V gene encodes CDR1 SGHRS and CDR2 YFSETQ. CDR3 region: CASSPIVRGHEQYF. CDR3 DNA sequence: TGCGCCAGCAGCCCTATAGTTAGAGGGCACGAGCAGTACTTC.

The CDR3: CASSLGQRGAFF. CDR3 sequence (DNA): TGTGCCAGCAGCTTGGGACAGAGGGGAGCTTTCTTT. J is TRBJ1-1 and V is TRBV5-6; D might be TRBD1 (5 bases). Trimming took off 0 bases at V and 10 bases at J, with 10 bases between the two ends. This CDR3 is built from 12 residues. Per germline, CDR1 SGHDT and CDR2 YYEEEE.

The chain joins TRBV5-6 to TRBJ2-1; 8 bases agree with TRBD2. CDR1 and CDR2 from the germline V gene are SGHDT and YYEEEE. Losses at the gene ends were 4 bases for V and 4 bases for J; bases not matched to a gene: 16. The CDR3 has 18 amino acids. DNA of the CDR3: TGTGCCAGCAGCCAGAGGACTAGCCGGATAGCGTTTTACAATGAGCAGTTCTTC. This encodes CASSQRTSRIAFYNEQFF.

This clonotype was seen more than once but under ten times. The chain joins TRBV12-3 or TRBV12-4 to TRBJ2-5, with 11 positions matching TRBD2. The J call may be mistaken, given a closer DNA end match to TRBJ2-1. The CDR3 has 17 residues. CDR3 sequence (DNA): TGTGCCAGCAGATTATATACACCGGGACTAGCGGACAATGAGCAGTTCTTC. It specifies CASRLYTPGLADNEQFF.

There are a few counts of this clonotype. This rearrangement joins TRBV9 to TRBJ2-1; D is unclear. Trimming stripped 3 bases from V and 7 bases from J, with 17 bases between. This CDR3 region has 15 residues. Germline CDR1 SGDLS, CDR2 YYNGEE. For the CDR3, the DNA is TGTGCCAGCAGCGAGCGACCGACCGAGGCTAATGAGCAGTTCTTC. Its translation: CASSERPTEANEQFF.